These 32 T cell receptor beta chains share one sample of origin, sequenced in a study of T cells of healthy individuals. TCRdb redid the calling of the 5' RACE reads with MiXCR, one entry per CDR3 protein. The data show 65,000 to 95,000 distinct CDR3 sequences, 5% seen once. Source of these receptors: a female donor in good health.

This clonotype was observed many times. V and J are TRBV7-2 and TRBJ2-1; TRBD2 matches at 10 bases. J lost 7 bases, V lost 2 bases, and 8 bases had no gene match. This CDR3 has 16 residues. Germline CDR1 reads SGHTA; CDR2 reads FQGNSA. CDR3 amino acids: CASSLHRLAGVNEQFF. For the CDR3, the DNA is TGTGCCAGCAGCTTACATCGCCTAGCGGGAGTTAATGAGCAGTTCTTC.

This clonotype was observed many times. The chain uses TRBV28 and TRBJ2-7, with unresolved D. The CDR3 is made up of 13 amino acids. V was shortened by 2 bases and J by 2 bases, with 7 bases between the two germline ends. The germline V gene has CDR1 MDHEN and CDR2 SYDVKM. The CDR3 sequence is CASSLAIPYEQYF. The DNA for the CDR3 is TGTGCCAGCAGTTTAGCCATTCCCTACGAGCAGTACTTC.

This clonotype was picked up a small number of times. This chain connects TRBV6-6 to TRBJ2-3; D ambiguous. The CDR3 spans 14 residues. Trimming removed 2 bases from V and 4 bases from J, with 10 bases in between. Germline CDR1 and CDR2: MNHNY and SVGAGI (reference sequence). The CDR3 reads CASSYTPSADTQYF. CDR3 sequence (DNA): TGTGCCAGCAGTTACACCCCCTCGGCAGATACGCAGTATTTT.

This clonotype was seen at least ten times. The chain combines TRBV4-3 with TRBJ1-2; 8 bases fit TRBD1. V gave up 3 bases and J gave up 3 bases; unmatched junction bases: 6. The CDR3 contains 15 residues. The germline V gene has CDR1 LGHNA and CDR2 YSLEER. The CDR3 DNA reads TGCGCCAGCAGCCACCTAGACAGGGGAGACTATGGCTACACCTTC. This sequence encodes CASSHLDRGDYGYTF.

Ten or more counts support this clonotype. The genes are TRBV20-1 and TRBJ1-4; 9 bases map to TRBD1. This CDR3 has 16 residues. V gave up 5 bases and J gave up 2 bases; unmatched junction bases: 9. Germline V gene sequence: CDR1 DFQATT, CDR2 SNEGSKA (reference sequence). This CDR3 reads CSALGQGQWTNEKLFF. The DNA for the CDR3 is TGCAGTGCTCTGGGACAGGGCCAATGGACTAATGAAAAACTGTTTTTT.

The CDR3: CASSKGVSSPLHF. CDR3 DNA: TGTGCCAGCAGCAAAGGGGTTAGTTCACCCCTCCACTTT. The J gene is TRBJ1-6, the V gene TRBV12-3 or TRBV12-4; TRBD1 is a possible D gene (5 bases). The CDR3 totals 13 residues. V lost 6 bases to trimming and J lost 9 bases, with 12 bases between them.

This clonotype was counted a few times. This chain joins TRBV14 and TRBJ2-1; D might be TRBD1 or TRBD2, each matching 5 bases. This CDR3 is built from 16 residues. Germline CDR1 is SGHDN and CDR2 is FVKESK. Trimming pared 4 bases from V and 7 bases from J, leaving 20 bases between. CDR3 loop: CASSLEAGTPWNEQFF. The CDR3 nucleotides read TGTGCCAGCAGCCTGGAAGCCGGGACCCCATGGAATGAGCAGTTCTTC.

In its sample, this clonotype was seen many times. The V gene is TRBV18, the J gene TRBJ2-7, with TRBD1 matching 7 bases. Germline V gene sequence: CDR1 KGHSH, CDR2 LQKENI. V was pared by 4 bases and J by 6 bases, with 12 bases of the junction left unmatched. The CDR3 totals 15 residues. The CDR3 protein is CASSLRGTVGAEQYF. Here the CDR3 DNA reads TGTGCCAGCTCACTTAGGGGGACAGTCGGCGCCGAGCAGTACTTC.

This clonotype was observed a handful of times. The chain employs TRBV12-3 or TRBV12-4 and TRBJ2-4; D unclear. Between the trimmed V and J ends, which lost 6 bases and 8 bases, there was a span of 14 bases. The CDR3 spans 13 residues. The DNA of the CDR3 is TGTGCCAGCAGACCCACATCTTTGGACATTCAGTACTTC. Translating it yields CASRPTSLDIQYF.

The chain couples TRBV20-1 to TRBJ2-1, with TRBD2 identical over 14 bases. Germline assignment: CDR1 DFQATT and CDR2 SNEGSKA (reference sequence). The CDR3 sequence is 18 residues long. The J segment lost 9 bases and the V segment lost 3 bases, leaving 16 bases of the junction unmatched. CDR3 nucleotide sequence: TGCAGTGCTAGCCAATCGGGGGGGACTAGCGGGAGTTTATTTGAGCAGTTCTTC. Amino acid sequence: CSASQSGGTSGSLFEQFF.

Ten or more counts support this clonotype. V and J are TRBV7-2 and TRBJ2-3; TRBD2 is a possible D gene (6 bases). The CDR3 length is 18 residues. CDR1 is SGHTA and CDR2 is FQGNSA in the germline V gene. V dropped 0 bases and J dropped 2 bases, with 18 bases sitting between them. CDR3 DNA: TGTGCCAGCAGCTTAGCCCTGGGACTCCCCTTACTCACAGATACGCAGTATTTT. Amino acids: CASSLALGLPLLTDTQYF.

This chain joins TRBV5-6 and TRBJ2-1, with 8 bases matching TRBD2. After removal of 4 bases from V and 7 bases from J, the junction contained 1 base not matched to a gene. Germline loops: CDR1 SGHDT, CDR2 YYEEEE. CDR3 length: 12 amino acids. The CDR3 loop is CASSGLANEQFF. The CDR3 DNA reads TGTGCCAGCAGCGGACTAGCAAATGAGCAGTTCTTC.

In this sample, this clonotype turned up many times. V usage is TRBV30 and J usage is TRBJ1-4; the D is unclear. Per germline, CDR1 GTSNPN and CDR2 SVGIG (reference sequence). There are 14 residues in the CDR3. Trimming took off 3 bases at V and 5 bases at J, with 13 bases between the two ends. The CDR3 DNA follows: TGTGCCTGGAGGGACCCCGGCCCAAATGAAAAACTGTTTTTT. As protein: CAWRDPGPNEKLFF.

This clonotype has ten or more counts. The chain carries TRBV7-2 and TRBJ2-7; D possibly corresponds to TRBD2 (5 bases). Germline V gene lookup returns CDR1 SGHTA and CDR2 FQGNSA. V was pared by 4 bases and J by 3 bases, with 16 bases between. The CDR3 spans 15 residues. Here the CDR3 DNA reads TGTGCCAGCAGCTACACTCCGGGGAACCACTACGAGCAGTACTTC. This translates into CASSYTPGNHYEQYF.

This clonotype turned up a few times. This sequence joins TRBV6-1 and TRBJ1-1; D gene unclear. This CDR3 comprises 11 residues. Trimming cost V 7 bases and J 8 bases, with 11 bases left between them. Per the germline V gene, CDR1 is MNHNS and CDR2 is SASEGT. As DNA, the CDR3 is TGTGCCAGCATGCCTCTTTTAGAAGCTTTCTTT. This encodes CASMPLLEAFF.

This sequence joins TRBV19 and TRBJ1-2; 11 nucleotides align to TRBD1. This CDR3 region has 14 residues. The V gene's germline CDR1 is LNHDA and CDR2 SQIVND (reference sequence). The V gene end was trimmed by 4 bases and the J gene end by 8 bases; junction bases not matched to a gene: 6. The CDR3 DNA sequence: TGTGCCAGTAGTAAAGGGACAGGGGGAGACGGCTACACCTTC. Its translation: CASSKGTGGDGYTF.

This clonotype was seen many times. The rearrangement joins TRBV10-3 to TRBJ2-7; 9 bases are shared with TRBD1. Trimming took 4 bases from V and 6 from J; bases not matched to a gene: 16. This CDR3 is 17 amino acids long. Looked up from germline, CDR1 is ENHRY and CDR2 is SYGVKD. The CDR3 protein is CAISGTPPGQGRGEQYF. The CDR3 DNA reads as TGTGCCATCAGTGGAACTCCTCCGGGACAGGGACGGGGCGAGCAGTACTTC.

This clonotype was seen ten or more times. The rearrangement joins TRBV27 to TRBJ2-6; 11 nucleotides align to TRBD2. Trimming cost V 4 bases and J 0 bases; bases outside gene matches: 11. CDR3 length: 20 residues. CDR1 is MNHEY and CDR2 is SMNVEV in the germline V gene (reference sequence). For the CDR3, the DNA is TGTGCCAGCAGTTCCCATAGCGGGAGGGCCAGTCTCTCTGGGGCCAACGTCCTGACTTTC. Its translation: CASSSHSGRASLSGANVLTF. The whole variable domain, remainder taken from reference TRBV27 and TRBJ2-6, is EAQVTQNPRYLITVTGKKLTVTCSQNMNHEYMSWYRQDPGLGLRQIYYSMNVEVTDKGDVPEGYKVSRKEKRNFPLILESPSPNQTSLYFCASSSHSGRASLSGANVLTFGAGSRLTVL.

This clonotype has only a few counts. The chain combines TRBV18 with TRBJ2-5; 7 bases agree with TRBD1. The J segment lost 2 bases and the V segment lost 4 bases, leaving 13 bases of the junction unmatched. The CDR3 loop spans 17 amino acids. Germline V gene data show CDR1 as KGHSH and CDR2 as LQKENI. The chain's CDR3 is CASSLISGTEKQETQYF. In nucleotides, the CDR3 is TGTGCCAGCTCACTGATATCCGGGACAGAAAAACAAGAGACCCAGTACTTC.

CDR3 sequence: CAWSVSRGNEKLFF. The CDR3, as DNA: TGTGCCTGGAGTGTAAGCAGGGGTAATGAAAAACTGTTTTTT. The V call is TRBV30, the J call TRBJ1-4; possibly TRBD1 for D (6 bases). Trimming took off 0 bases at V and 4 bases at J, with 9 bases between the two ends. CDR3 length: 14 amino acids. Germline CDR1 GTSNPN, CDR2 SVGIG (reference sequence).

The table lists this clonotype with many counts. The V call is TRBV29-1, the J call TRBJ1-3; 10 bases are shared with TRBD1. The CDR3 spans 14 residues. From germline, CDR1 is SQVTM and CDR2 ANQGSEA. V shed 4 bases and J 3 bases; nucleotides not matched to a gene: 3. CDR3 in DNA: TGCAGCGTTGCCGGGACAGGGGTTGGAAACACCATATATTTT. Protein product: CSVAGTGVGNTIYF.

This clonotype was recorded at least ten times. The chain links TRBV10-3 to TRBJ1-1, with 7 bases identical to TRBD1. Trimming took 3 bases from V and 0 from J; bases not matched to a gene: 1. The CDR3 has 14 residues. From germline, CDR1 is ENHRY and CDR2 SYGVKD. CDR3 in amino acids: CAISDGTVNTEAFF. In DNA form, the CDR3 reads TGTGCCATCAGTGACGGGACAGTGAACACTGAAGCTTTCTTT.

There are many counts of this clonotype. The CDR3 DNA sequence: TGTGCCAGCTCCCAGGGTAGCGGTAGTCGTCTGTTCTTC. This gives the protein CASSQGSGSRLFF. This chain uses TRBV18 with TRBJ2-1; weak D call: TRBD2 (6 bases). The V gene's germline CDR1 is KGHSH and CDR2 LQKENI. The CDR3 spans 13 residues. The ends were cut back, 6 bases at V and 15 bases at J, with 21 bases in the middle.

This clonotype was detected many times. The rearrangement links TRBV28 to TRBJ1-1, with 10 positions matching TRBD1. Germline-derived CDR1 and CDR2 are MDHEN and SYDVKM. V was clipped by 8 bases and J by 4 bases; unmatched bases: 4. The CDR3 spans 13 residues. In nucleotides, the CDR3 is TGTGCCAGCCGATGGACAGGGGGCACTGAAGCTTTCTTT. Protein sequence: CASRWTGGTEAFF.

A few counts support this clonotype. The V call is TRBV6-6, the J call TRBJ1-1; D unresolved. This CDR3 has 13 amino acids. Deletions cut 2 bases from V and 5 bases from J, with 9 bases between. CDR1 and CDR2 from the germline V gene are MNHNY and SVGAGI (reference sequence). CDR3 residues: CASSYPSGTEAFF. Written as DNA, the CDR3 is TGTGCCAGCAGTTACCCGAGCGGTACTGAAGCTTTCTTT.

This clonotype was picked up many times. The V gene is TRBV30, the J gene TRBJ2-7, with 8 positions matching TRBD2. V trimming: 5 bases; J trimming: 0 bases; junction bases outside the gene matches: 15. CDR3 length equals 17 residues. Germline V gene data show CDR1 as GTSNPN and CDR2 as SVGIG (reference sequence). CDR3 bases: TGTGCCTGGGACTGGCCTGGGATGACTAGCGTCTCCTACGAGCAGTACTTC. Encoded protein: CAWDWPGMTSVSYEQYF.

This clonotype was observed at least ten times. In nucleotides, the CDR3 is TGTGCCAGCAGCGCTCTCACAGGGGATCAGCCCCAGCATTTT. It codes for CASSALTGDQPQHF. V gene TRBV7-2 combines with J gene TRBJ1-5; 7 bases map to TRBD1. The CDR3 consists of 14 residues. Looked up from germline, CDR1 is SGHTA and CDR2 is FQGNSA. The V segment lost 5 bases and the J segment 5 bases; nucleotides outside the gene matches: 6.

This clonotype was counted between two and nine times. The rearrangement joins TRBV4-3 to TRBJ1-1; the D is unclear. In germline, CDR1 is LGHNA, CDR2 YSLEER. Trimming cost V 1 base and J 0 bases, with 12 bases left between them. This CDR3 spans 16 amino acids. The CDR3 here is CASSQAFYTVNTEAFF. The CDR3 DNA sequence: TGCGCCAGCAGCCAAGCATTTTATACAGTGAACACTGAAGCTTTCTTT.

This clonotype appeared many times. The J gene is TRBJ2-1, the V gene TRBV29-1; TRBD2 matches at 7 bases. V dropped 4 bases and J dropped 8; count of bases not matched to a gene: 5. Germline CDR1 SQVTM, CDR2 ANQGSEA. CDR3 size: 12 residues. CDR3 sequence reads: CSVGDYTHEQFF. CDR3 nucleotide sequence: TGCAGCGTTGGGGACTATACCCATGAGCAGTTCTTC.

This clonotype was observed many times. V gene TRBV7-2 combines with J gene TRBJ2-7; D gene ambiguous. Germline CDR1 reads SGHTA; CDR2 reads FQGNSA. CDR3 length: 11 amino acids. V lost 5 bases and J 8 bases, leaving 10 bases between the germline ends. The DNA for the CDR3 is TGTGCCAGCAGCCCCGCCTGGAAGCAGTACTTC. Protein product: CASSPAWKQYF.

Many counts were recorded for this clonotype. The chain combines TRBV7-9 with TRBJ1-1; D gene unclear. The V end lost 5 bases, the J end lost 0 bases, and 7 bases lay between the germline ends. The length of the CDR3 is 13 residues. The germline gives CDR1 SEHNR, CDR2 FQNEAQ (reference sequence). CDR3 coding DNA: TGTGCCAGCAGCCGAGCCCTGAACACTGAAGCTTTCTTT. Protein: CASSRALNTEAFF.

This clonotype was observed at least ten times. V is TRBV12-3 or TRBV12-4 and J is TRBJ1-1; 8 bases agree with TRBD1. With V trimmed by 6 bases and J by 4 bases, 13 bases remained unmatched. The CDR3 totals 16 residues. The CDR3 DNA reads as TGTGCCAGCAGCGTCGCTACAGGGGGTTGGATCACTGAAGCTTTCTTT. It is translated as CASSVATGGWITEAFF.